A single sample is the source of the 11 T cell receptor beta chains below, sequenced in a study of vaccination and CD4 T cells after COVID-19. Treatment defined: roughly 10-day PBMC culture with coronavirus spike peptide pools or control peptides (ViraFEST assay). At the Johns Hopkins FTIC core, DNA taken from cultured CD4+ T cells was sequenced by way of the Oncomine TCR Beta short-read assay. A single record per CDR3 protein comes from TCRdb applying MiXCR to the PCR reads. The table shows some 19,000 distinct CDR3 sequences, with about 40% occurring only once. Their antigens are not known. The specimen sequenced was CD4+ T cells from blood, cultured in vitro. These receptors came from a human donor who had recovered from COVID-19.

This clonotype was counted only a few times. The chain employs TRBV11-2 and TRBJ2-3; TRBD1 matches at 11 bases. Germline V lookup: CDR1 SGHAT, CDR2 FQNNGV. The ends lost 5 bases at V and 3 bases at J; junction bases unmatched: 7. The CDR3 is 16 amino acids. The CDR3 coding sequence is TGTGCCAGCAGCACCAGGACAGGGGGCGCGACAGATACGCAGTATTTT. Its protein product is CASSTRTGGATDTQYF. The variable domain in full, completed from reference TRBV11-2 and TRBJ2-3, reads EAGVAQSPRYKIIEKRQSVAFWCNPISGHATLYWYQQILGQGPKLLIQFQNNGVVDDSQLPKDRFSAERLKGVDSTLKIQPAKLEDSAVYLCASSTRTGGATDTQYFGPGTRLTVL.

This chain connects TRBV14 to TRBJ1-2, with 9 bases identical to TRBD1. V lost 3 bases and J lost 2; bases outside the gene matches: 7. Germline values: CDR1 SGHDN, CDR2 FVKESK. The CDR3 is made up of 16 amino acids. CDR3 nucleotides: TGTGCCAGCAGCCAGCCCGGGACAGGGAGGAACTATGGCTACACCTTC. It specifies CASSQPGTGRNYGYTF.

The chain employs TRBV28 and TRBJ2-6; D might be TRBD1 (5 bases). Germline V CDR1 and CDR2: MDHEN, SYDVKM. The V gene lost 9 bases and the J gene lost 1 base, with 10 bases spanning the gap. CDR3 length equals 14 residues. The CDR3 nucleotides read TGTGCCAGTGCCGACAGTTCTGGGGCCAACGTCCTGACTTTC. This sequence encodes CASADSSGANVLTF. The variable domain in full, with the rest retrieved from reference TRBV28 and TRBJ2-6, is DVKVTQSSRYLVKRTGEKVFLECVQDMDHENMFWYRQDPGLGLRLIYFSYDVKMKEKGDIPEGYSVSREKKERFSLILESASTNQTSMYLCASADSSGANVLTFGAGSRLTVL.

The chain recombines TRBV20-1 with TRBJ2-6, with D perhaps TRBD2 (5 bases). V shed 4 bases and J shed 0 bases, with 16 bases lying between them. CDR1 is DFQATT, CDR2 SNEGSKA, per germline (reference sequence). This CDR3 is 17 amino acids long. DNA for the CDR3: TGCAGTGCTACCCCGGACTTCGCGTTCTCTGGGGCCAACGTCCTGACTTTC. This translates into CSATPDFAFSGANVLTF.

The V gene is TRBV6-1, the J gene TRBJ2-3, with 11 bases matching TRBD2. The CDR3 covers 15 residues. The germline CDR1 and CDR2 sequences are MNHNS and SASEGT. The V and J ends lost 4 bases and 6 bases, in that order; junction bases with no gene match: 6. CDR3 nucleotides: TGTGCCAGCAGTGCACTAGCGGGGGATAAGGATACGCAGTATTTT. Protein: CASSALAGDKDTQYF.

The rearrangement joins TRBV6-2 or TRBV6-3 to TRBJ2-7; unclear D gene. Germline loops: CDR1 MNHEY, CDR2 SVGEGT. Trimming shortened V by 3 bases and J by 4 bases, and 7 bases separated the two germline ends. The CDR3 extends over 12 amino acids. The CDR3, as DNA: TGTGCCAGCAGTTATACCGGGTACGAGCAGTACTTC. Amino acids: CASSYTGYEQYF.

This clonotype qualifies as large. The chain recombines TRBV15 with TRBJ1-5; weak D call: TRBD1 (5 bases). CDR3 length: 15 amino acids. Trimming stripped 1 base from V and 4 bases from J, with 11 bases between. Germline CDR1 LNHNV, CDR2 YYDKDF (reference sequence). The CDR3: CATSRGGAPNQPQHF. DNA for the CDR3: TGTGCCACCAGCAGAGGAGGGGCCCCGAATCAGCCCCAGCATTTT.

The chain carries TRBV7-9 and TRBJ2-3; 7 bases are a match to TRBD1. Germline values: CDR1 SEHNR, CDR2 FQNEAQ (reference sequence). The CDR3 contains 14 residues. Unmatched junction bases numbered 1, after V lost 4 bases and J lost 0 bases. The CDR3, as DNA: TGTGCCAGCAGCTGGGACAGTAGCACAGATACGCAGTATTTT. Protein product: CASSWDSSTDTQYF.

This chain connects TRBV2 to TRBJ1-2; 8 bases agree with TRBD1. The CDR3 runs to 16 residues. V was clipped by 6 bases and J by 4 bases; unmatched bases: 13. The germline V gene encodes CDR1 SNHLY and CDR2 FYNNEI. CDR3 amino acids: CASRPGQGRGTYGYTF. In nucleotides, the CDR3 is TGTGCCAGCAGGCCCGGACAGGGCCGGGGAACCTATGGCTACACCTTC.

This chain uses TRBV7-2 with TRBJ2-7, with D possibly called TRBD1 or TRBD2 (7 bases each). Germline CDR1 is SGHTA and CDR2 is FQGNSA. This CDR3 has 17 amino acids. The V end was cut by 6 bases, the J end by 5 bases, with 26 bases between. CDR3 residues: CASRPGGLAALTHEQYF. CDR3 nucleotides: TGTGCCAGCAGACCAGGGGGGCTAGCGGCACTCACGCACGAGCAGTACTTC.

The chain uses TRBV7-2 and TRBJ2-4, with D possibly called TRBD1 or TRBD2 (5 bases each). The CDR3 is 15 amino acids. Trimming took 5 bases from V and 1 from J, leaving 12 bases between them. Germline V gene sequence: CDR1 SGHTA, CDR2 FQGNSA. DNA for the CDR3: TGTGCCAGCAGCCCCGAGTGGGGGGCCAAAAACATTCAGTACTTC. This sequence encodes CASSPEWGAKNIQYF. Using reference TRBV7-2 and TRBJ2-4 for the parts outside the CDR3, the full variable domain is GAGVSQSPSNKVTEKGKDVELRCDPISGHTALYWYRQSLGQGLEFLIYFQGNSAPDKSGLPSDRFSAERTGGSVSTLTIQRTQQEDSAVYLCASSPEWGAKNIQYFGAGTRLSVL.